Sequencing of this T cell receptor beta chain was carried out in a study of cytomegalovirus exposure and HLA in healthy donors (dated by TCRdb to 2016 to 2017). About the investigation overall: An earlier analysis of some 550 of the donors reported 250 to 300 Gb of sequence data and 117 million unique TCR beta sequences from 150 million to 200 million T cells. An early release that covered around 590 HLA-typed donors contained about 300 gigabases of sequencing data and tens of millions of unique TCR sequences. An earlier analysis of 500 to 750 of the donors applied high-throughput TCR beta sequencing to assess whether each TCR beta V gene segment acted as functional or pseudogenic. HLA typing covered class I and class II loci at four-digit resolution. Four to six DR-DQ haplotypes were handled as single units for association and clustering, since linkage in the cohort was strong. The study aimed to test whether cataloging public T cell receptors could reveal signatures of past pathogen exposure. To study patterns of TCR occurrence, a later analysis re-analyzed previously published TCR beta repertoires from several hundred donors and added high-resolution HLA genotyping. Rather than using new phenotypic data, the later analysis identified candidate immune exposures from TCR beta sequences and from how often those sequences occurred across donors. Using immunosequencing, the study profiled T cell repertoires from 500 to 800 subjects and related those repertoires to cytomegalovirus serostatus. Among the roughly 400 genotyped donors, around 81% belonged to the genetic ancestry cluster associated with self-reported Caucasian donors. Donor age, sex, ethnicity and CMV serostatus were collected together with the repertoire data. Among some 400 genotyped donors of the cohort, an average of roughly 240,000 unique TCR beta nucleotide sequences were sequenced per donor, around 20% of them non-productive. A separate validation cohort of 90 to 150 different subjects was used in addition to the roughly 700-subject first cohort. The number of donors typed differed by locus, with roughly 629-640 for A, B, C, DRB1 and DQB1, 522 for DQA1, 606 for DPA1, and some 450 for DPB1. To predict cytomegalovirus infection status, the study combined high-throughput TCR immunosequencing, statistical association of individual TCRs with disease status, and machine learning. Genome-wide SNP genotypes for about 60% of the 666 donors were used in a later genetic analysis, which treated that subset as a discovery cohort. All discovery cohort repertoires had been generated using a single sequencing platform. General conclusions and limits of the study: Assigning TCR associations to individual alleles was difficult when HLA alleles, especially DR and DQ, strongly co-occurred. A later analysis associated approximately 17,000 TCR beta sequences with specific HLA alleles at a false discovery rate of 0.05. A further reported finding was that TCR beta sequences accurately predicted the HLA-A and HLA-B alleles for most subjects in the first cohort. The earlier analysis of a few hundred of the donors excluded roughly 17 rarely observed V segments, including chromosome 9 orphons, because counts were too low. Because some donors lacked HLA typing at each locus, the association tests relied only on the typed subset. Linkage disequilibrium might explain the correlated functional status among segregating V segments, but an unknown experimental factor could not be excluded. In a later analysis, several top co-occurrence clusters were reported to appear linked to parvovirus B19, influenza, CMV and Epstein-Barr virus. Compared with equally common non-associated chains, HLA-associated TCR beta chains in a later analysis were more clonally expanded and had lower generation probabilities. Compared with the approximately 710-donor mean, donors in an Asian-associated ancestry cluster had fewer N-insertions in productive TCRs, according to a later genetic analysis. Most TCR sequences were observed very rarely across donors, whereas some public TCRs were present in many individuals. In this cohort, only TCR beta chains were sequenced, and detectable features were limited by the absence of alpha or paired-chain data. The study listed 164 TCR beta chains as associated with cytomegalovirus. In vitro tests confirmed that a few of the cytomegalovirus-associated TCR beta chains recognize cytomegalovirus antigens. A cluster of highly shared sequence variants was judged likely to be a technical artifact of the sequencing pipeline. A later analysis found that most CMV-associated TCR beta chains appeared HLA-restricted, with HLA associations seemingly driven largely by CMV exposure. The authors suggested that the approach could potentially be generalized to other disease states and immunological phenotypes. An earlier analysis of approximately 570 of the donors showed that most TCR beta V segments appeared in productive rearrangements either about 87% or about 30% of the time, which broadly matched IMGT annotations. Cytomegalovirus status was reported to be diagnosed by the classifier with high specificity and sensitivity in both the original and validation cohorts. The presence/absence analyses assumed that sequencing depth was roughly uniform across donors, and that assumption may not be true. V-gene and J-gene trimming of TCR beta chains was associated with a missense DCLRE1C variant in a later genetic analysis, and the association was replicated in an independent cohort. The 87-base-pair reads could not distinguish some IMGT-functional V segments, including TRBV6-2 and TRBV6-3, so those segments were excluded. Immune exposure information for the cohort was limited to CMV serostatus. A later analysis found that TCR association rates varied across HLA loci, with DRB1 alleles showing the most associated TCRs and HLA-C alleles the fewest.

Library construction relied on the immunoSEQ multiplex PCR assay. For the multiplex PCR, a mixture combining 60 forward primers for TCR Vbeta segments and 13 reverse primers for TCR Jbeta segments was used. Amplification of the CDR3 region of rearranged TCR beta genes was performed with a multiplex PCR assay on genomic DNA. On the Illumina HiSeq System, the amplified TCR beta libraries were sequenced as 87-base-pair reads. The authors processed their data as follows. A later analysis tallied tens of millions of unique TCR beta chains across the 650 to 750 repertoires, and approximately 9.9 million of those chains were shared by two or more donors. Raw reads were error-corrected and collapsed into unique sequences by a nearest-neighbor algorithm in which closely related sequences were merged to remove PCR and sequencing errors. Alignment of CDR3 sequences to IMGT reference sequences was used to assign V, D and J gene segments. For a sequence to be retained, at least a six-nucleotide match to both a V gene segment and a J gene segment was required. Rearrangements were classified as productive when the CDR3 lacked stop codons and remained in frame with V and J, and all other rearrangements were classified as non-productive. Following IMGT convention, CDR3 was defined as the stretch from the second conserved V-encoded cysteine up to the conserved J-encoded phenylalanine. In an earlier analysis of approximately 590 of the donors, sequences lacking an unambiguous match to a single V gene segment were excluded. An earlier analysis of under 750 of the donors called V segments functional above 56.7% productive rearrangements and segregating when the between-donor standard deviation exceeded 5%. A statistical classification framework was built to diagnose cytomegalovirus status from the catalog of TCR beta chain sequences. A later analysis assigned V and J genes by comparing TCR nucleotide sequences with IMGT/GENE-DB human TR gene sequences. Using the TCRdist pipeline, a later analysis assigned CDR3 sequences along with most-parsimonious VDJ recombination scenarios. In a later analysis, each TCR beta chain was defined by its CDR3 amino acid sequence together with its V-gene family, and reads without a unique V-gene family were excluded. In a later analysis, approximately 590 highly shared, low-generation-probability nucleotide sequences were removed to address suspected cross-contamination and a sequencing artifact. A later analysis calculated a clonal expansion index for each public chain from normalized within-repertoire ranks of inferred template counts. Generation probabilities in a later analysis came from a VDJ recombination model fitted to out-of-frame rearrangements, and those results were checked against IGoR. A later analysis scored TCR-TCR, TCR-HLA and TCR-CMV co-occurrence with hypergeometric tests, applying a repertoire-size bias correction to TCR pairs. False discovery rates were estimated in a later analysis by permuting HLA or CMV assignments 20 times. A later analysis grouped co-occurring TCRs with DBSCAN, adding TCRdist sequence similarity when clustering within HLA-allele-positive subsets. Repertoires with fewer than 30,000 or more than 120,000 public chains, plus five repertoires with anomalous nucleotide sharing, were excluded from co-occurrence clustering. Imported from immuneACCESS, the table was reduced by TCRdb to in-frame sequences with V and J called. These copies leave out some clones; in studies compared against another copy, an unresolved V gene accounts for under half, and the cause of the remainder is not known. Clonal size and the V and J genes are those of that table, whereas D and trimming came from the DNA. Recorded for this sample are tens of thousands of clones; more than 65% of them occurred a single time. Of the sample, 2.7% falls within the top ten clones.

Spanning cysteine to phenylalanine, the CDR3 consists of 13 amino acids. Here the CDR3 DNA is all that survives: 39 bases in frame from base 1. CDR1 and CDR2 were assigned from the germline V gene as SGHVS and FNYEAQ. At the junction V is shortened by 5 bases and J by 6 bases, with 13 bases in between. Details on this clone: What antigen it recognizes has not been identified. No much larger clonotype is one base removed from it; base qualities were not supplied.

The cohort consisted of 600 or so healthy bone marrow donors. Cohort members were all nominally healthy when sampled, although unrecorded immune exposures were likely present. The donor was CMV seronegative and was included in the group of about 350 seronegative cohort members. A peripheral blood sample was collected from each donor, and TCR beta sequencing was performed on peripheral blood mononuclear cells. Genomic DNA extraction from the blood cell samples was performed with the Qiagen DNeasy Blood Extraction Kit. Sequenced input: PBMCs. The source of this sequence is a man aged 25-40 years in good health and CMV-seronegative. The chain is assembled from TRBV7-6 and TRBJ1-2, with TRBD1 tentatively as D gene (5 bases match). The CDR3 sequence is CASSRGTADGYTF. The DNA reads as follows: TGTGCCAGCAGCCGGGGGACCGCCGATGGCTACACCTTC.